These T cell receptor beta chains were read from a single sample in a study of CD8+ T cells in alopecia areata. The repertoire was sequenced with immunoSEQ multiplex PCR; TCRdb's copy has only in-frame clones and lacks some. The sample carries more than 150,000 clones, approximately 53% recorded once. The sample was CD8+ T cells sorted from blood, taken at week 0. These receptors were obtained from a human donor with alopecia areata. Each CDR3 is given with its conserved first and last residue. The D gene is left open where the match is weak. Where a row states a size, it is once, few, many or the class of an expanded clone; other rows omit it.

size | J | D | V | length | CDR3 | DNA
- | TRBJ1-4 | - | TRBV6-5 | 13 | CASSYSFGEKLFF | TGTGCCAGCAGCTATAGTTTTGGTGAAAAACTGTTTTTT
- | TRBJ1-1 | TRBD1 | TRBV6-4 | 13 | CASSATGATEAFF | TGTGCCAGCAGTGCAACAGGGGCCACTGAAGCTTTCTTT
- | TRBJ1-5 | - | TRBV4-2 | 13 | CASSQALDQPQHF | TGTGCCAGCAGCCAAGCCCTGGATCAGCCCCAGCATTTT
- | TRBJ2-7 | - | TRBV27 | 16 | CASSLSHGTRWYEQYF | TGTGCCAGCAGTTTATCCCACGGGACAAGATGGTACGAGCAGTACTTC
few | TRBJ2-7 | TRBD1 | TRBV29-1 | 14 | CSPTPGTDGPEQYF | TGCAGCCCGACCCCCGGGACAGACGGTCCCGAGCAGTACTTC
- | TRBJ2-7 | - | TRBV6-6 | 15 | CASSYLGTQNGEQYF | TGTGCCAGCAGTTACTTGGGGACCCAAAACGGCGAGCAGTACTTC
few | TRBJ2-7 | - | TRBV7-2 | 12 | CASSSAPREQYF | TGTGCCAGCAGCTCAGCCCCTCGGGAGCAGTACTTC
- | TRBJ1-2 | - | TRBV30 | 14 | CAWRGAKTDYGYTF | TGTGCCTGGAGAGGGGCAAAAACGGACTATGGCTACACCTTC
once | TRBJ1-1 | TRBD1 | TRBV2 | 16 | CASRQIGTGKNTEAFF | TGTGCCAGCAGACAGATCGGGACAGGGAAAAACACTGAAGCTTTCTTT
few | TRBJ1-1 | - | TRBV5-6 | 12 | CASSLFGFEAFF | TGTGCCAGCAGCTTGTTCGGGTTCGAAGCTTTCTTT
- | TRBJ1-2 | - | TRBV30 | 13 | CAWSDGGDFGYTF | TGTGCCTGGAGTGATGGAGGGGATTTTGGCTACACCTTC
- | TRBJ2-3 | - | TRBV7-2 | 14 | CASSLETSTDTQYF | TGTGCCAGCAGCTTAGAGACTAGCACAGATACGCAGTATTTT
- | TRBJ2-5 | - | TRBV30 | 13 | CAWSGASGETQYF | TGTGCCTGGAGTGGGGCCTCGGGGGAGACCCAGTACTTC
- | TRBJ2-1 | - | TRBV2 | 13 | CASQGGDYNKQFF | TGTGCCAGCCAGGGGGGAGACTACAATAAGCAGTTCTTC
- | TRBJ2-1 | - | TRBV15 | 13 | CATSHLSYNEQFF | TGTGCCACCAGCCACCTCTCCTACAATGAGCAGTTCTTC
- | TRBJ2-7 | - | TRBV30 | 13 | CAWSWDASYEQYF | TGTGCCTGGAGTTGGGATGCCTCCTACGAGCAGTACTTC
- | TRBJ2-2 | - | TRBV13 | 15 | CASSSQGRNTGELFF | TGTGCCAGCAGCTCACAGGGACGGAACACCGGGGAGCTGTTTTTT
- | TRBJ1-1 | TRBD1 | TRBV30 | 15 | CAWSPGTAENTEAFF | TGTGCCTGGAGTCCGGGGACAGCCGAGAACACTGAAGCTTTCTTT
- | TRBJ2-5 | - | TRBV9 | 15 | CASSVRDIIGETQYF | TGTGCCAGCAGCGTACGAGACATAATCGGGGAGACCCAGTACTTC
- | TRBJ2-3 | - | TRBV7-9 | 16 | CASSYAERAHRDTQYF | TGTGCCAGCAGCTACGCTGAACGGGCCCACAGGGATACGCAGTATTTT
- | TRBJ2-5 | - | TRBV27 | 13 | CASSPGGGETQYF | TGTGCCAGCAGCCCTGGGGGCGGAGAGACCCAGTACTTC
- | TRBJ1-4 | - | TRBV29-1 | 13 | CSVEVGRNEKLFF | TGCAGCGTTGAAGTGGGGCGGAATGAAAAACTGTTTTTT
- | TRBJ2-5 | - | TRBV9 | 12 | CASSAGQETQYF | TGTGCCAGCAGCGCGGGACAAGAGACCCAGTACTTC
few | TRBJ1-1 | - | TRBV7-9 | 11 | CASSTGHEAFF | TGTGCCAGCAGCACAGGGCATGAAGCTTTCTTT
- | TRBJ1-6 | - | TRBV30 | 11 | CAWRSGPHLHF | TGTGCCTGGAGGTCCGGACCACACCTCCACTTT
- | TRBJ1-5 | - | TRBV30 | 12 | CAWSNPNQPQHF | TGTGCCTGGAGTAACCCCAATCAGCCCCAGCATTTT
- | TRBJ1-4 | - | TRBV9 | 14 | CASSVAGGGEKLFF | TGTGCCAGCAGCGTAGCAGGTGGGGGGGAAAAACTGTTTTTT
once | TRBJ1-4 | - | TRBV6-5 | 15 | CASSYLARGDEKLFF | TGTGCCAGCAGTTATTTGGCCCGGGGGGATGAAAAACTGTTTTTT
few | TRBJ2-3 | - | TRBV18 | 13 | CASSPLGTDTQYF | TGTGCCAGCTCACCCCTAGGCACAGATACGCAGTATTTT
few | TRBJ2-1 | TRBD1 | TRBV4-3 | 14 | CASSPGQGRDEQFF | TGCGCCAGCAGCCCAGGACAGGGGAGGGATGAGCAGTTCTTC
- | TRBJ2-7 | TRBD2 | TRBV5-6 | 13 | CASSWAGDYEQYF | TGTGCCAGCAGCTGGGCGGGAGACTACGAGCAGTACTTC
- | TRBJ2-1 | - | TRBV11-2 | 13 | CASSLDSGDEQFF | TGTGCCAGCAGCTTAGATTCGGGGGATGAGCAGTTCTTC
once | TRBJ1-5 | - | TRBV30 | 14 | CAWSVPAENQPQHF | TGTGCCTGGAGTGTACCGGCAGAAAATCAGCCCCAGCATTTT
- | TRBJ1-4 | TRBD1 | TRBV4-3 | 17 | CASSQDLVTGGAEKLFF | TGCGCCAGCAGCCAAGATTTGGTGACAGGGGGCGCGGAAAAACTGTTTTTT
- | TRBJ2-7 | TRBD1 | TRBV29-1 | 14 | CSVVMGQGAVEQYF | TGCAGCGTTGTTATGGGACAGGGGGCGGTCGAGCAGTACTTC
- | TRBJ2-7 | - | TRBV4-3 | 18 | CASSQDWGRDEFTYEQYF | TGCGCCAGCAGCCAAGATTGGGGTCGAGACGAGTTTACCTACGAGCAGTACTTC
- | TRBJ2-7 | TRBD1 | TRBV27 | 14 | CASSLNDRAYEQYF | TGTGCCAGCAGTTTGAACGACAGGGCCTACGAGCAGTACTTC
- | TRBJ1-2 | - | TRBV29-1 | 13 | CSVGPREPYGYTF | TGCAGCGTTGGGCCCCGGGAGCCCTATGGCTACACCTTC
- | TRBJ2-3 | TRBD1 | TRBV30 | 15 | CAWSRDREFTDTQYF | TGTGCCTGGTCCCGGGACAGGGAATTCACAGATACGCAGTATTTT
once | TRBJ2-3 | TRBD2 | TRBV30 | 15 | CAWAGTSGSTDTQYF | TGTGCCTGGGCCGGGACTAGCGGTAGCACAGATACGCAGTATTTT
- | TRBJ1-2 | - | TRBV12-5 | 14 | CASGLVRGGYGYTF | TGTGCTAGTGGTTTGGTACGGGGAGGCTATGGCTACACCTTC
- | TRBJ1-1 | - | TRBV30 | 13 | CAWSSNPGTEAFF | TGTGCCTGGAGTTCGAACCCTGGGACGGAAGCTTTCTTT
few | TRBJ1-1 | - | TRBV29-1 | 10 | CSVPGAEAFF | TGCAGCGTTCCGGGCGCTGAAGCTTTCTTT
- | TRBJ1-1 | - | TRBV11-2 | 13 | CASSLAMSTEAFF | TGTGCCAGCAGCTTAGCCATGTCCACTGAAGCTTTCTTT
- | TRBJ1-1 | - | TRBV5-1 | 13 | CASSLEVMTGSLF | TGCGCCAGCAGCTTGGAGGTTATGACAGGTTCTCTTTTT
few | TRBJ2-1 | - | TRBV25-1 | 11 | CASGIYNEQFF | TGTGCCAGCGGGATTTACAATGAGCAGTTCTTC
once | TRBJ1-1 | - | TRBV6-1 | 13 | CASRPVGDTEAFF | TGTGCCAGCAGACCAGTGGGGGACACTGAAGCTTTCTTT
- | TRBJ1-2 | - | TRBV30 | 12 | CAWSLGTGGYTF | TGTGCCTGGAGTCTGGGTACGGGTGGCTACACCTTC
- | TRBJ2-1 | TRBD1 | TRBV10-3 | 14 | CAISEWDRALEQFF | TGTGCCATCAGTGAGTGGGACAGAGCGCTTGAGCAGTTCTTC
- | TRBJ2-7 | - | TRBV9 | 12 | CASGEGGLEQYF | TGTGCCAGCGGGGAGGGGGGCCTCGAGCAGTACTTC
- | TRBJ1-1 | - | TRBV6-1 | 13 | CASSLGRGTEAFF | TGTGCCAGCAGTTTAGGGCGGGGGACTGAAGCTTTCTTT
- | TRBJ2-3 | TRBD2 | TRBV29-1 | 16 | CSAHTAGLEIADTQYF | TGCAGCGCCCATACCGCGGGACTAGAGATTGCAGATACGCAGTATTTT
- | TRBJ2-1 | - | TRBV20-1 | 11 | CSADWYNEQFF | TGCAGTGCTGACTGGTACAATGAGCAGTTCTTC
once | TRBJ2-3 | - | TRBV10-2 | 13 | CASSVASADTQYF | TGCGCCAGCAGTGTGGCTAGCGCGGATACGCAGTATTTT
few | TRBJ1-1 | - | TRBV10-3 | 13 | CAISLEYNTEAFF | TGTGCCATCAGTCTTGAATATAACACTGAAGCTTTCTTT
- | TRBJ2-7 | TRBD1 | TRBV5-1 | 14 | CASTIGTGSYEQYF | TGCGCCAGCACAATCGGGACAGGATCATACGAGCAGTACTTC
- | TRBJ1-2 | TRBD1 | TRBV9 | 15 | CASSGGGTGGYGYTF | TGTGCCAGCAGCGGCGGTGGGACAGGGGGCTATGGCTACACCTTC
few | TRBJ2-1 | - | TRBV2 | 13 | CASSDLSGLEQFF | TGTGCCAGCAGTGATCTGTCGGGTCTGGAGCAGTTCTTC
- | TRBJ1-6 | - | TRBV7-2 | 13 | CASSLNPNDPLHF | TGTGCCAGCAGCTTAAACCCGAACGATCCCCTCCACTTT
- | TRBJ1-1 | - | TRBV6-5 | 11 | CASTWGEEAFF | TGTGCCAGCACTTGGGGCGAAGAAGCTTTCTTT